This passage covers 19 T cell receptor beta chains from one sample sequenced in a study of blood T cells in healthy people across ages. Then a second PCR, running about 6 to 12 cycles, was carried out with a sample-barcoded 5' primer and a J-beta primer mix. TCRdb analysed the 5' RACE reads with MiXCR anew, one entry per CDR3 protein. The sample contains hundreds of thousands of distinct CDR3 sequences, about 61% of which appear only once. The sequencing input was blood. These receptors originate from a man aged 35-49 years in good health.

This sequence joins TRBV14 and TRBJ2-3, with 10 bases that match TRBD2. The CDR3 runs 16 residues. With V trimmed by 3 bases and J by 8 bases, 11 bases remained unmatched. Per the germline V gene, CDR1 is SGHDN and CDR2 is FVKESK. The CDR3 loop reads CASSQQGRLAGGTQYF. CDR3 bases: TGTGCCAGCAGCCAGCAAGGAAGACTAGCGGGCGGTACGCAGTATTTT.

This chain uses TRBV28 with TRBJ1-1, with D possibly TRBD1 on 5 matching bases. V gave up 4 bases and J gave up 5 bases, with 14 bases separating them. The V gene's germline CDR1 is MDHEN and CDR2 SYDVKM. This CDR3 has 14 amino acids. This CDR3 reads CASSSGPRRTEAFF. The CDR3 DNA is TGTGCCAGCAGTTCGGGACCCCGACGGACTGAAGCTTTCTTT.

A single count supports this clonotype. The chain couples TRBV5-1 to TRBJ2-5; possible D gene TRBD2, 6 bases. The CDR3 is made up of 15 amino acids. Germline V gives CDR1 SGHRS, CDR2 YFSETQ. V lost 5 bases, J lost 11 bases, and 25 bases lay in between. The DNA of the CDR3 is TGCGCCAGCAGGCTAGCGAGAGGGGAAATCTACGTGCAGTACTTC. This encodes CASRLARGEIYVQYF.

The gene calls are TRBV6-5 and TRBJ1-4; tentative D call: TRBD1 (6 bases). The V gene's germline CDR1 is MNHEY and CDR2 SVGAGI. Trimming pared 6 bases from V and 3 bases from J, leaving 14 bases between. The CDR3 consists of 15 residues. The CDR3 here is CASSDTGMSNEKLFF. In nucleotides, the CDR3 is TGTGCCAGCAGCGATACAGGGATGTCTAATGAAAAACTGTTTTTT.

V and J are TRBV6-5 and TRBJ2-3, with D possibly being TRBD1 (6 bases). V was trimmed by 2 bases and J by 4 bases, leaving 16 bases between them. This CDR3 has 16 residues. Germline CDR1 MNHEY, CDR2 SVGAGI. CDR3 coding DNA: TGTGCCAGCAGTTACGAGGCAGGGGAGCCTCCAGATACGCAGTATTTT. This codes for CASSYEAGEPPDTQYF.

The rearrangement joins TRBV27 to TRBJ1-1, with 7 bases that match TRBD1. The ends lost 5 bases at V and 3 bases at J; junction bases unmatched: 6. This CDR3 comprises 14 residues. The germline V gene encodes CDR1 MNHEY and CDR2 SMNVEV (reference sequence). The CDR3 nucleotides read TGTGCCAGCAGTATTTACAGGGGAGACACTGAAGCTTTCTTT. Encoded protein: CASSIYRGDTEAFF.

The chain employs TRBV7-3 and TRBJ2-3; TRBD1 matches at 11 bases. V dropped 5 bases and J dropped 5; count of bases not matched to a gene: 6. This CDR3 comprises 15 residues. Looked up from germline, CDR1 is SGHTA and CDR2 is FQGTGA. The CDR3 DNA is TGTGCCAGCAGCATGGACAGGGGGCGCTTAGATACGCAGTATTTT. Translation: CASSMDRGRLDTQYF.

This clonotype was picked up a small number of times. The chain has TRBV11-3 and TRBJ2-1; 10 bases align to TRBD2. After removal of 5 bases from V and 5 bases from J, the junction contained 12 bases not matched to a gene. This CDR3 is built from 17 residues. Germline V gives CDR1 SGHNT, CDR2 YENEEA. The CDR3 DNA reads as TGTGCCAGCAGCCTCCCTTTCATAGCGGGAGGTAACAATGAGCAGTTCTTC. Its translation is CASSLPFIAGGNNEQFF.

The V call is TRBV7-9, the J call TRBJ2-4; tentatively, D is TRBD2 (5 bases). Germline CDR1 reads SEHNR; CDR2 reads FQNEAQ (reference sequence). There are 12 residues in the CDR3. V was pared by 7 bases and J by 6 bases, with 10 bases between. Here the CDR3 DNA reads TGTGCCAGCAACGGACTGATAAACATTCAGTACTTC. The encoded protein is CASNGLINIQYF.

The chain joins TRBV5-1 to TRBJ2-1, with TRBD2 identical over 10 bases. V gave up 4 bases and J gave up 4 bases; unmatched junction bases: 5. The CDR3 runs to 15 residues. Germline V gene sequence: CDR1 SGHRS, CDR2 YFSETQ. CDR3 region: CASSTPTSGYNEQFF. DNA of the CDR3: TGCGCCAGCAGCACGCCGACTAGCGGGTACAATGAGCAGTTCTTC.

The gene calls are TRBV6-2 or TRBV6-3 and TRBJ2-7; a weak D match, TRBD1 (5 bases). The J call may be incorrect, as the DNA end agrees better with TRBJ2-4. This CDR3 has 17 amino acids. Germline values: CDR1 MNHEY, CDR2 SVGEGT. CDR3 bases: TGTGCCAGCAGTTACCCGATAGACAGAGAAGCCAAAAACATTCAGTACTTC. Protein: CASSYPIDREAKNIQYF.

This sequence joins TRBV15 and TRBJ2-6, with D possibly TRBD1 on 6 matching bases. The germline V and J ends were trimmed by 4 bases and 2 bases, with 12 bases remaining between them. The length of the CDR3 is 16 residues. Per germline, CDR1 LNHNV and CDR2 YYDKDF (reference sequence). The CDR3 here is CATSTHRVPGANVLTF. For the CDR3, the DNA is TGTGCCACCAGCACCCACAGGGTTCCTGGGGCCAACGTCCTGACTTTC.

The V call is TRBV7-9, the J call TRBJ1-1, with a possible D match to TRBD1 (5 bases). The CDR3 has 14 residues. Germline CDR1 SEHNR, CDR2 FQNEAQ (reference sequence). V lost 2 bases and J lost 5, with 12 bases in between. The CDR3 sequence is CASSLLRGVTEAFF. CDR3 in DNA: TGTGCCAGCAGCTTACTTCGGGGCGTAACTGAAGCTTTCTTT.

The V call is TRBV6-6, the J call TRBJ2-7; 9 bases line up with TRBD1. The germline gives CDR1 MNHNY, CDR2 SVGAGI (reference sequence). This CDR3 region has 15 residues. V lost 5 bases and J lost 1; bases outside the gene matches: 6. The CDR3 nucleotides read TGTGCCAGCAGTACGAGACAGGGGGAATCCTACGAGCAGTACTTC. This gives the protein CASSTRQGESYEQYF.

This sequence joins TRBV5-5 and TRBJ1-5; D is undetermined. The V and J ends lost 1 base and 2 bases respectively, with 13 bases between them. This CDR3 region has 16 residues. Germline V CDR1 and CDR2: SGHKS, YYEKEE (reference sequence). The CDR3 DNA is TGTGCCAGCAGCTTGTCCCCAATCGGGGGCAATCAGCCCCAGCATTTT. The encoded protein is CASSLSPIGGNQPQHF.

The V gene is TRBV7-9, the J gene TRBJ1-5, with TRBD1 identical over 10 bases. The CDR3 has 17 residues. V was clipped by 2 bases and J by 4 bases; unmatched bases: 8. From germline, CDR1 is SEHNR and CDR2 FQNEAQ (reference sequence). CDR3 in DNA: TGTGCCAGCAGCTTAATGAGGACAGGGGGGCAGAATCAGCCCCAGCATTTT. This translates into CASSLMRTGGQNQPQHF.

The rearrangement links TRBV7-2 to TRBJ2-7; 13 nucleotides align to TRBD2. CDR3 length: 16 residues. The germline CDR1 and CDR2 sequences are SGHTA and FQGNSA. J was trimmed by 10 bases and V by 5 bases; bases with no gene match: 14. Here the CDR3 reads CASSLTSGGVLEAQYF. CDR3 nucleotides: TGTGCCAGCAGCCTAACTAGCGGGGGGGTCCTGGAGGCCCAGTACTTC. The full variable domain, in which reference TRBV7-2 and TRBJ2-7 provide the parts outside the CDR3, is GAGVSQSPSNKVTEKGKDVELRCDPISGHTALYWYRQSLGQGLEFLIYFQGNSAPDKSGLPSDRFSAERTGGSVSTLTIQRTQQEDSAVYLCASSLTSGGVLEAQYFGPGTRLTVT.

This chain connects TRBV7-3 to TRBJ1-2; TRBD1 aligns across 7 bases. CDR1 SGHTA and CDR2 FQGTGA come from the germline V gene. The CDR3 consists of 15 residues. J gave up 4 bases and V 5 bases, and 10 bases lay outside the gene matches. The CDR3 is CASSGGTASLYGYTF. CDR3 DNA: TGTGCCAGCAGCGGAGGGACAGCCTCCCTCTATGGCTACACCTTC.

In its sample, this clonotype was seen a few times. The J gene is TRBJ2-3, the V gene TRBV7-2; unclear D gene. CDR1 is SGHTA, CDR2 FQGNSA, per germline. The CDR3 totals 17 residues. V lost 2 bases to trimming and J lost 0 bases, with 15 bases between them. CDR3 sequence (DNA): TGTGCCAGCAGCTTATTACCAGACGGCGGCAGCACAGATACGCAGTATTTT. This codes for CASSLLPDGGSTDTQYF.